This entry concerns a single TCR beta chain. Its specificity is unknown. Assay: immunoSEQ multiplex PCR; the TCRdb copy retains only in-frame clones and omits some. The table includes 85,000 to 120,000 clones, roughly 96% detected once. The data derive from a study of T cells in pancreatic ductal adenocarcinoma. The selected patients with pancreatic ductal adenocarcinoma had surgery but no neoadjuvant therapy. Study-wide results and limits: This surgical cohort overrepresents the minority presenting with early-stage disease. Tumor samples had fewer productive templates and 7.5 to 9.5-fold fewer unique clonotypes than blood. Tumor and blood clonality did not differ significantly, about 0.11 versus 0.072.

Germline values: CDR1 MNHEY, CDR2 SMNVEV (reference sequence). The CDR3 has 14 amino acids. V lost 2 bases to trimming and J lost 5 bases, with 13 bases between them. The sequencing input was PBMCs. V usage is TRBV27 and J usage is TRBJ2-7, with D perhaps matching TRBD2 (6 bases). The TCR comes from a human donor with pancreatic ductal adenocarcinoma. The CDR3: CASSLEEGAHEQYF. The CDR3 coding sequence is TGTGCCAGCAGTTTAGAGGAGGGTGCCCACGAGCAGTACTTC.